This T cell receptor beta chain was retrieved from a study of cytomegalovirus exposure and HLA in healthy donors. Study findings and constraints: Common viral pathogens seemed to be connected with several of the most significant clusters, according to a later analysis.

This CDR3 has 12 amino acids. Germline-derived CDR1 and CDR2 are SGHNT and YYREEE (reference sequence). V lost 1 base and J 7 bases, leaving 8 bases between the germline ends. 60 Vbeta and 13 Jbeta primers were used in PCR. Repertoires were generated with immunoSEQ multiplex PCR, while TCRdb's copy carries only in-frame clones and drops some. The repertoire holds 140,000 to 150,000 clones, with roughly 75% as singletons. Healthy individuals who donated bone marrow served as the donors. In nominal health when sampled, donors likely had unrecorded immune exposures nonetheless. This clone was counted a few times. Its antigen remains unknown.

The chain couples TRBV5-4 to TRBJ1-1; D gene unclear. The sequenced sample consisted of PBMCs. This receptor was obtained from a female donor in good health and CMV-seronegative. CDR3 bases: TGTGCCAGCAGCTTGACGTACGGTGAAGCTTTCTTT. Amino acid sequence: CASSLTYGEAFF.